Listed below are T cell receptor beta chains from one sample, sequenced in a study of T cells after yellow fever vaccination. MiXCR, run by TCRdb on the 5' RACE reads, gives a single entry per CDR3 protein. The profile shows approximately 150,000 distinct CDR3 sequences, roughly a tenth of them singletons. The input for sequencing was CD8+ T cells sorted from PBMCs, taken 45 days after the yellow fever booster vaccination. The receptors shown here come from a man aged 18 to 29 who received the YFV17D yellow fever vaccine. CDR3s include the opening cysteine and the closing phenylalanine or tryptophan. The D gene is left open where the match is weak. Only part of the rows carry a size: once, few, many, or a class if the clone is expanded.

few	TRBD2	TRBV5-1	TRBJ2-1	TGCGCCAGCAGCTGGGGGAGCGGGGGATCCTACAATGAGCAGTTCTTC	CASSWGSGGSYNEQFF
.	.	TRBV29-1	TRBJ2-2	TGCAGCGTTGAAGGGGAAACCGGGGAGCTGTTTTTT	CSVEGETGELFF
once	TRBD2	TRBV4-1	TRBJ2-2	TGCGCCCGCAGTGGGCGGGGGGGGGAATTGGCCGGGGAGCTGTTTTTT	CARSGRGGELAGELFF
.	.	TRBV12-3/TRBV12-4	TRBJ1-1	TGTGCCAGCAGTTTAAGACAGGATGAAGCTTTCTTT	CASSLRQDEAFF
few	.	TRBV5-1	TRBJ2-5	TGCGCCAGCAGTACCGTAGGGCTTGAGACCCAGTACTTC	CASSTVGLETQYF
.	TRBD1	TRBV7-2	TRBJ2-4	TGTGCCAGCAGCTGGGACAGCGTAAACATTCAGTACTTC	CASSWDSVNIQYF
many	TRBD1	TRBV10-3	TRBJ2-6	TGTGCCATCAGCGGGACAGGGGGATCTGGGGCCAACGTCCTGACTTTC	CAISGTGGSGANVLTF
.	.	TRBV9	TRBJ1-4	TGTGCCAGCAGCGTAGGGGGATCCGGGGGAAATGAAAAACTGTTTTTT	CASSVGGSGGNEKLFF
few	.	TRBV12-3/TRBV12-4	TRBJ2-5	TGTGCCAGCAGCTCCGGGACCCCGGGGGAGACCCAGTACTTC	CASSSGTPGETQYF
.	TRBD2	TRBV7-3	TRBJ2-2	TGTGCCAGCAGCCATACTAGCGGGGGGGCGGCCGGGGAGCTGTTTTTT	CASSHTSGGAAGELFF
many	.	TRBV15	TRBJ1-2	TGTGCCACCAGCAGAACCACCCCAGGCTATGGCTACACCTTC	CATSRTTPGYGYTF
few	TRBD1	TRBV18	TRBJ2-7	TGTGCCAGCTCACCTCGAGACAGGGGCGGCTACTATCTTTCTGGAGAGCAGTACTTC	CASSPRDRGGYYLSGEQYF
many	TRBD1	TRBV5-1	TRBJ2-6	TGCGCCAGCAGCCCCCAGGGACAGGGGTGGACTGGGGCCAACGTCCTGACTTTC	CASSPQGQGWTGANVLTF
few	.	TRBV9	TRBJ2-2	TGTGCCAGCAGCGCACGGGGCACCGGGGAGCTGTTTTTT	CASSARGTGELFF
few	.	TRBV7-8	TRBJ2-2	TGTGCCAGCAGCTTAGATATCGGTAGAGGCACCGGGGAGCTGTTTTTT	CASSLDIGRGTGELFF
.	.	TRBV27	TRBJ1-2	TGTGCCAGCAGTTTATTAGGAGGAGGTGGCTATGGCTACACCTTC	CASSLLGGGGYGYTF
.	TRBD2	TRBV4-1	TRBJ2-1	TGCGCCAGCAGCCCCTCAGCGGGGGGTCCCTTCAATGAGCAGTTCTTC	CASSPSAGGPFNEQFF
few	TRBD2	TRBV6-5	TRBJ2-3	TGTGCCAGCAGTTACCGCCCTAGCGGGGGTTCACCAGATACGCAGTATTTT	CASSYRPSGGSPDTQYF
.	.	TRBV7-9	TRBJ2-2	TGTGCCAGCAGCAACCGTGCCGGGGAGCTGTTTTTT	CASSNRAGELFF
many	.	TRBV5-5	TRBJ1-1	TGTGCCAGCAGCCCTGGCCCTCCGGGTGGCACTGAAGCTTTCTTT	CASSPGPPGGTEAFF
many	.	TRBV20-1	TRBJ1-6	TGCAGTGCGCCGGACACTTCGAGCTCCTATAATTCACCCCTCCACTTT	CSAPDTSSSYNSPLHF
few	.	TRBV5-1	TRBJ2-3	TGCGCCAGCAGCTTGGATCCGGCGACGCAGTATTTT	CASSLDPATQYF
many	.	TRBV7-9	TRBJ2-3	TGTGCCAGCAGTCCCATCGGTGATACGCAGTATTTT	CASSPIGDTQYF
.	.	TRBV9	TRBJ1-4	TGTGCCAGCAGCGTAGGGCAAAGGGCGAAGGGGGAAAAACTGTTTTTT	CASSVGQRAKGEKLFF
many	TRBD1	TRBV7-9	TRBJ2-1	TGTGCCAGCAGCTTAGTGGGGACAGGGGACAATGAGCAGTTCTTC	CASSLVGTGDNEQFF
.	.	TRBV5-5	TRBJ2-7	TGTGCCAGCAGCCTCCTATGGGACGGAGGTCCCGAGCAGTACTTC	CASSLLWDGGPEQYF